The rows below give T cell receptor beta chains drawn from one sample of a study of control samples from healthy donors and cancer patients. Sequencing was performed with immunoSEQ multiplex PCR; in TCRdb, only in-frame clones are kept and a portion is missing. The repertoire consists of 75,000 to 90,000 clones, with about 83% occurring once and the leading ten covering roughly 2%. Material: blood. These receptors were collected from a woman aged 40 to 55 in good health. CDR3s include the opening cysteine and the closing phenylalanine or tryptophan. A D gene is named only where the DNA matches it firmly. Expanded clones are given a class, and other clones once, few, many or no size at all.

abundance | j_gene | d_gene | v_gene | CDR3aa | CDR3nt
NA | TRBJ2-4 | TRBD2 | TRBV7-2 | CASSLVAASGGANIQYF | TGTGCCAGCAGCTTAGTGGCGGCTAGCGGGGGGGCAAACATTCAGTACTTC
few | TRBJ2-1 | NA | TRBV4-3 | CASSHGVDSAYNEQFF | TGCGCCAGCAGCCACGGAGTGGACAGTGCCTACAATGAGCAGTTCTTC
NA | TRBJ2-5 | NA | TRBV7-9 | CASSLEVEETQYF | TGTGCCAGCAGCTTAGAGGTGGAAGAGACCCAGTACTTC
NA | TRBJ2-1 | TRBD2 | TRBV10-3 | CAISPLERGDYNEQFF | TGTGCCATCAGTCCCCTCGAGCGGGGGGACTACAATGAGCAGTTCTTC
NA | TRBJ2-2 | TRBD2 | TRBV29-1 | CSALTSGGAPGELFF | TGCAGCGCCTTGACTAGCGGGGGGGCCCCCGGGGAGCTGTTTTTT
NA | TRBJ1-5 | NA | TRBV24-1 | CATSDPGAGSQPQHF | TGTGCCACCAGTGACCCAGGGGCCGGGTCGCAGCCCCAGCATTTT
NA | TRBJ2-3 | NA | TRBV24-1 | CATSDPGRGGTDTQYF | TGTGCCACCAGTGATCCGGGGAGGGGGGGCACAGATACGCAGTATTTT
NA | TRBJ1-5 | NA | TRBV4-3 | CASSQAQGTNQPQHF | TGCGCCAGCAGCCAGGCTCAGGGGACCAATCAGCCCCAGCATTTT
NA | TRBJ2-7 | NA | TRBV6-6 | CASKYNGGAYEQYF | TGTGCCAGCAAGTACAATGGGGGGGCATACGAGCAGTACTTC
NA | TRBJ2-5 | TRBD1 | TRBV7-9 | CASSLTGTGQETQYF | TGTGCCAGCAGCTTAACCGGGACAGGCCAAGAGACCCAGTACTTC
once | TRBJ2-5 | TRBD2 | TRBV4-3 | CASSQGGSGGGQETQYF | TGCGCCAGCAGCCAGGGCGGTAGCGGGGGTGGGCAAGAGACCCAGTACTTC
NA | TRBJ1-5 | NA | TRBV15 | CATSRDRWTLNQPQHF | TGTGCCACCAGCAGAGATCGATGGACCCTCAATCAGCCCCAGCATTTT
NA | TRBJ2-2 | NA | TRBV4-1 | CASREGVTGELFF | TGCGCCAGCAGAGAAGGGGTCACCGGGGAGCTGTTTTTT
NA | TRBJ1-6 | NA | TRBV2 | CASSSRVGRGNFSPLHF | TGTGCCAGCAGCTCAAGGGTGGGACGAGGGAATTTTTCACCCCTCCACTTT
NA | TRBJ2-3 | TRBD2 | TRBV19 | CASRARAGGTDTQYF | TGTGCCAGTAGGGCCAGGGCGGGGGGTACAGATACGCAGTATTTT
NA | TRBJ2-1 | NA | TRBV3-1/TRBV3-2 | CASSQTSSWDISSNEQFF | TGTGCCAGCAGCCAAACCTCTAGCTGGGACATTAGCAGTAATGAGCAGTTCTTC
NA | TRBJ2-5 | TRBD2 | TRBV5-6 | CASSSVGLAGETQYF | TGTGCCAGCAGCTCAGTGGGACTAGCGGGCGAGACCCAGTACTTC
NA | TRBJ1-5 | NA | TRBV12-3/TRBV12-4 | CASRGNQPQHF | TGTGCCAGCAGGGGTAACCAGCCCCAGCATTTT
NA | TRBJ2-1 | NA | TRBV11-1 | CASSLRQALNEQFF | TGTGCCAGCAGCCTAAGACAGGCTCTCAATGAGCAGTTCTTC
NA | TRBJ1-1 | NA | TRBV19 | CASSNGVLWNTEAFF | TGTGCCAGTAGTAACGGGGTTTTATGGAACACTGAAGCTTTCTTT
NA | TRBJ2-2 | NA | TRBV29-1 | CSVEDGQTGELFF | TGCAGCGTTGAAGATGGACAGACCGGGGAGCTGTTTTTT
NA | TRBJ2-1 | TRBD1 | TRBV7-2 | CASSGLGTGGSYNEQFF | TGTGCCAGCAGCGGTCTGGGGACAGGGGGCTCCTACAATGAGCAGTTCTTC
NA | TRBJ1-2 | TRBD1 | TRBV30 | CAWSRDRGFGYTF | TGTGCCTGGAGTAGGGACAGGGGGTTTGGCTACACCTTC
once | TRBJ1-1 | TRBD1 | TRBV27 | CASSFLTLGTGQGYTEAFF | TGTGCCAGCAGTTTTCTAACGCTGGGGACAGGGCAAGGTTACACTGAAGCTTTCTTT
NA | TRBJ1-1 | NA | TRBV5-4 | CASSPPGHGGTEAFF | TGTGCCAGCAGCCCACCGGGACACGGGGGCACTGAAGCTTTCTTT
NA | TRBJ1-1 | NA | TRBV6-5 | CASSYFGQNTEAFF | TGTGCCAGCAGTTACTTTGGACAGAACACTGAAGCTTTCTTT
NA | TRBJ1-1 | NA | TRBV10-3 | CAISAVTAMNTEAFF | TGTGCCATCAGTGCCGTGACAGCGATGAACACTGAAGCTTTCTTT
NA | TRBJ2-7 | NA | TRBV5-6 | CASSYPGSYEQYF | TGTGCCAGCAGCTACCCGGGGTCCTACGAGCAGTACTTC
NA | TRBJ2-7 | NA | TRBV6-2/TRBV6-3 | CASSYRTGRGEQYF | TGTGCCAGCAGTTACCGAACTGGACGAGGGGAGCAGTACTTC
NA | TRBJ1-1 | NA | TRBV20-1 | CSASFRLNTEAFF | TGCAGTGCTAGTTTCCGTCTGAACACTGAAGCTTTCTTT
NA | TRBJ1-1 | NA | TRBV2 | CASKLDVNTEAFF | TGTGCCAGCAAATTAGACGTGAACACTGAAGCTTTCTTT
NA | TRBJ2-7 | TRBD2 | TRBV29-1 | CSVGLGTSGGPSYEQYF | TGCAGCGTTGGCCTGGGAACTAGCGGGGGCCCGTCCTACGAGCAGTACTTC
NA | TRBJ1-1 | NA | TRBV6-2/TRBV6-3 | CASSYSSPRVTEAFF | TGTGCCAGCAGTTACTCGTCCCCGAGGGTCACTGAAGCTTTCTTT
NA | TRBJ1-2 | TRBD1 | TRBV6-6 | CASSADRVDGYTF | TGTGCCAGCAGTGCCGACAGGGTGGATGGCTACACCTTC
NA | TRBJ2-6 | NA | TRBV12-5 | CASGLKGSGSSGANVLTF | TGTGCTAGTGGTTTGAAGGGCAGTGGGAGCTCTGGGGCCAACGTCCTGACTTTC
NA | TRBJ1-3 | NA | TRBV21-1 | CASSSPGVVNTIYF | TGTGCCAGCAGCAGCCCCGGTGTGGTTAACACCATATATTTT
NA | TRBJ1-1 | NA | TRBV18 | CASSRIPGPEAFF | TGTGCCAGCTCACGAATACCAGGGCCCGAAGCTTTCTTT
once | TRBJ2-2 | TRBD2 | TRBV19 | CASSTGGDTGELFF | TGTGCCAGTAGTACCGGGGGGGACACCGGGGAGCTGTTTTTT
NA | TRBJ2-5 | NA | TRBV30 | CAWSGQETQYF | TGTGCCTGGAGTGGCCAAGAGACCCAGTACTTC
NA | TRBJ1-4 | TRBD1 | TRBV5-4 | CASSLGGTGHEKLFF | TGTGCCAGCAGCTTGGGCGGGACAGGACATGAAAAACTGTTTTTT
NA | TRBJ1-5 | TRBD1 | TRBV5-4 | CASSTGVGQPQHF | TGTGCCAGCAGTACAGGGGTAGGTCAGCCCCAGCATTTT
NA | TRBJ1-5 | NA | TRBV14 | CASSQDSGTSQHF | TGTGCCAGCAGCCAAGATTCCGGGACGTCCCAGCATTTT
NA | TRBJ1-5 | NA | TRBV21-1 | CASRDRAYQPQHF | TGTGCCAGTCGGGACAGGGCGTATCAGCCCCAGCATTTT
NA | TRBJ1-1 | TRBD1 | TRBV13 | CASSKYRGLGTEAFF | TGTGCCAGCAGCAAATACAGGGGGTTGGGCACTGAAGCTTTCTTT
NA | TRBJ2-1 | NA | TRBV29-1 | CSLSPGTPYNEQFF | TGCAGCCTCAGCCCCGGGACACCATACAATGAGCAGTTCTTC
once | TRBJ2-5 | TRBD1 | TRBV29-1 | CSVRTGGETQYF | TGCAGCGTACGGACAGGGGGAGAGACCCAGTACTTC
NA | TRBJ2-2 | TRBD2 | TRBV5-4 | CASSSPASGGNTGELFF | TGTGCCAGCAGTTCCCCGGCTAGCGGGGGAAACACCGGGGAGCTGTTTTTT
NA | TRBJ1-5 | NA | TRBV30 | CAWSDEAAYQPQHF | TGTGCCTGGAGTGACGAGGCAGCTTATCAGCCCCAGCATTTT
NA | TRBJ1-5 | TRBD1 | TRBV4-3 | CASSQEWGQGIGQPQHF | TGCGCCAGCAGCCAAGAGTGGGGACAGGGTATCGGTCAGCCCCAGCATTTT
NA | TRBJ1-1 | NA | TRBV7-2 | CASSPRTANTEAFF | TGTGCCAGCAGCCCGAGGACAGCGAACACTGAAGCTTTCTTT
once | TRBJ2-7 | TRBD2 | TRBV4-3 | CASSQGLAEEQYF | TGCGCCAGCAGCCAAGGACTAGCGGAGGAGCAGTACTTC
NA | TRBJ1-4 | NA | TRBV10-1 | CATGDTDEKLFF | TGCGCCACGGGGGACACAGATGAAAAACTGTTTTTT
once | TRBJ2-3 | TRBD2 | TRBV9 | CASSTGLGVSDTQYF | TGTGCCAGCAGCACGGGACTAGGGGTGTCAGATACGCAGTATTTT
NA | TRBJ1-4 | NA | TRBV7-2 | CASSLTTTNEKLFF | TGTGCCAGCAGCTTGACAACAACTAATGAAAAACTGTTTTTT